This T cell receptor beta chain was profiled in a study of blood T cell repertoires in COVID-19. Study-level information: Donors in the United States, Italy and Spain gave samples during acute or convalescent COVID-19. PBMCs, B-cell-depleted T cells, or T cells were the source of the cDNA or gDNA that made up the material.

Clones were read by immunoSEQ multiplex PCR, and TCRdb kept only the in-frame ones, dropping some. Seen here are about 130,000 clones, roughly four fifths observed once, and the top ten hold 11%. This clone was seen only once. The source is a human donor in a cohort sampled during active COVID-19. Material: peripheral blood.

CDR3 sequence (DNA): TGCAGCGTGACTAGCGGGGGCTTCAATGAGCAGTTCTTC. Translated, it gives CSVTSGGFNEQFF. The V and J genes are TRBV29-1 and TRBJ2-1; 12 bases are shared with TRBD2. Germline V gene lookup returns CDR1 SQVTM and CDR2 ANQGSEA. The CDR3 covers 13 residues. The V and J ends lost 6 bases and 6 bases, in that order; junction bases with no gene match: 3.